These 21 T cell receptor beta chains were sequenced from one sample in a study of glioma-infiltrating T cells. The iRepertoire nested amplicon-rescue multiplex PCR amplified TCR alpha and beta CDR3s from RNA. TCRdb analysed the multiplex PCR reads with MiXCR anew, one entry per CDR3 protein. Counted here are approximately 120,000 distinct CDR3 sequences, roughly 25% occurring once; the ten biggest clones make up nearly 15%. The sample consisted of glioma tissue, nonneoplastic brain tissue, or PBMCs (not recorded which). The receptors shown here come from a human donor with low-grade glioma or glioblastoma, undergoing nonglioma brain surgery, or in good health (not recorded which).

This clonotype has ten or more counts. V and J are TRBV3-1 and TRBJ2-4; perhaps D is TRBD1 or TRBD2 (5 bases each). The V gene's germline CDR1 is LGHDT and CDR2 YNNKEL (reference sequence). The V gene lost 2 bases and the J gene lost 5 bases, with 25 bases spanning the gap. The CDR3 has 19 amino acids. CDR3 coding DNA: TGTGCCAGCAGCCAAAGAGCTTTCCGTCATGGGGACGCCGAAAACATTCAGTACTTC. It specifies CASSQRAFRHGDAENIQYF.

As to this clonotype: Given a much more abundant clone one base away, this may be a read error. V usage is TRBV7-9 and J usage is TRBJ1-5; weak D call: TRBD1 (5 bases). This CDR3 contains 17 residues. Germline CDR1 and CDR2: SEHNR and FQNEAQ (reference sequence). Here the CDR3 reads CASSPGGDLPSNQPHHF. CDR3 sequence (DNA): TGTGCCAGCAGCCCTGGAGGGGACCTACCTAGCAATCAGCCCCATCATTTT.

This clonotype was seen many times. V usage is TRBV7-2 and J usage is TRBJ1-2; D not resolved. The V and J ends lost 5 bases and 8 bases respectively, with 15 bases between them. CDR1 and CDR2 from the germline V gene are SGHTA and FQGNSA. This CDR3 comprises 13 residues. CDR3 region: CASSLPSRAGYTF. DNA for the CDR3: TGTGCCAGCAGCCTACCATCCCGGGCAGGCTACACCTTC.

This clonotype has more than one count but fewer than ten. The chain couples TRBV10-3 to TRBJ1-1; D might be TRBD1 (5 bases). CDR3 length: 16 amino acids. Deletions cut 0 bases from V and 3 bases from J, with 14 bases between. Germline V lookup: CDR1 ENHRY, CDR2 SYGVKD. This CDR3 reads CAISESGQGSDTEAFF. The CDR3 region has the DNA TGTGCCATCAGTGAGTCGGGGCAGGGTTCTGACACTGAAGCTTTCTTT.

This clonotype has more than one count but fewer than ten. The genes are TRBV29-1 and TRBJ2-1; D is uncertain. V was trimmed by 4 bases and J by 4 bases, leaving 8 bases between them. The germline CDR1 and CDR2 sequences are SQVTM and ANQGSEA. CDR3 length equals 12 residues. In DNA form, the CDR3 reads TGCAGCGTTGTGATAGATTACAATGAGCAGTTCTTC. Protein: CSVVIDYNEQFF.

This clonotype is classed as medium-sized (0.01 to 0.1%). The chain combines TRBV7-2 with TRBJ2-5, with D unresolved. Germline V gene sequence: CDR1 SGHTA, CDR2 FQGNSA. The CDR3 is 15 amino acids. The V end was cut by 4 bases, the J end by 2 bases, with 14 bases between. DNA of the CDR3: TGTGCCAGCAGCTCCACCAACGGCAGGCAAGAGACCCAGTACTTC. Protein sequence: CASSSTNGRQETQYF.

This clonotype was seen repeatedly, ten times or more. The J gene is TRBJ2-7, the V gene TRBV27; 8 bases match TRBD2. The CDR3 totals 13 residues. V lost 5 bases and J lost 3; bases outside the gene matches: 3. The germline gives CDR1 MNHEY, CDR2 SMNVEV (reference sequence). The CDR3 spells CASSPGLDYEQYF. In nucleotides, the CDR3 is TGTGCCAGCAGTCCGGGACTAGACTACGAGCAGTACTTC.

Concerning this clonotype itself: This could be a read error, since a much larger clone is one nucleotide away. Because the CDR3 is missing its conserved closing phenylalanine or tryptophan, this is likely a read error. The V call is TRBV6-1, the J call TRBJ1-1; D is unresolved. This CDR3 contains 14 residues. CDR1 is MNHNS and CDR2 is SASEGT in the germline V gene. The ends were cut back, 6 bases at V and 6 bases at J, with 17 bases in the middle. The CDR3 DNA is TGTGCCAGCAGAGATCGGACGAGAAGACCTGAAGCTTTCCTT. It encodes CASRDRTRRPEAFL.

The sample holds a few counts of this clonotype. The chain carries TRBV12-3 or TRBV12-4 and TRBJ2-1; 7 bases match TRBD1. With V trimmed by 8 bases and J by 1 base, 8 bases remained unmatched. This CDR3 is built from 15 residues. The CDR3, as DNA: TGTGCCAGCCGTGCAGGGGGTACGTCCTACAATGAGCAGTTCTTC. This gives the protein CASRAGGTSYNEQFF.

The rearrangement joins TRBV6-5 to TRBJ2-7; D is unresolved. CDR1 and CDR2 from the germline V gene are MNHEY and SVGAGI. The CDR3 loop spans 15 amino acids. V was clipped by 5 bases and J by 1 base, with 15 bases between them. Written as DNA, the CDR3 is TGTGCCAGCAGTCCCGAAGTGCGGTCATCCTACGAGCAGTACTTC. It is translated as CASSPEVRSSYEQYF.

The chain carries TRBV4-3 and TRBJ2-7; D may be TRBD1 or TRBD2 (5 bases each). The germline CDR1 and CDR2 sequences are LGHNA and YSLEER. V was clipped by 0 bases and J by 3 bases, with 15 bases between them. The CDR3 is 16 amino acids. The CDR3 DNA sequence: TGCGCCAGCAGCCAAGAATTAGGTTCGAGGGGCTACGAGCAGTACTTC. Its protein is CASSQELGSRGYEQYF.

In its sample, this clonotype was seen many times. This sequence joins TRBV19 and TRBJ2-6; D gene uncertain. V gave up 7 bases and J gave up 3 bases, with 7 bases separating them. This CDR3 is built from 13 residues. Germline V gives CDR1 LNHDA, CDR2 SQIVND (reference sequence). In DNA form, the CDR3 reads TGTGCCAGTACCCTCCTTGGGGCCAACGTCCTGACTTTC. Translation: CASTLLGANVLTF.

This clonotype was counted many times. This chain uses TRBV2 with TRBJ2-6; no clear D. V was clipped by 2 bases and J by 0 bases, with 8 bases between them. The germline gives CDR1 SNHLY, CDR2 FYNNEI. The CDR3 sequence is 16 residues long. The CDR3 DNA reads as TGTGCCAGCAGTGAAAACAGAGCCTCTGGGGCCAACGTCCTGACTTTC. Translating gives CASSENRASGANVLTF. Combining the CDR3 with reference TRBV2 and TRBJ2-6 gives the whole variable domain EPEVTQTPSHQVTQMGQEVILRCVPISNHLYFYWYRQILGQKVEFLVSFYNNEISEKSEIFDDQFSVERPDGSNFTLKIRSTKLEDSAMYFCASSENRASGANVLTFGAGSRLTVL.

In its sample, this clonotype was seen many times. The chain recombines TRBV12-3 or TRBV12-4 with TRBJ2-7; D is ambiguous. This CDR3 is built from 14 residues. V shed 6 bases and J shed 2 bases, with 14 bases lying between them. CDR3 protein: CASRGRTSPYEQYF. CDR3 bases: TGTGCCAGCAGGGGCCGGACCTCTCCCTACGAGCAGTACTTC.

This clonotype occurred once. J is TRBJ1-5 and V is TRBV20-1; D may be TRBD1 (5 bases). There are 17 residues in the CDR3. The germline V gene encodes CDR1 DFQATT and CDR2 SNEGSKA (reference sequence). The V and J ends lost 5 bases and 2 bases respectively, with 22 bases between them. The CDR3 is CSAHKDSGRGGNQPQHF. The CDR3 DNA reads TGCAGTGCTCACAAAGACAGTGGGCGGGGGGGCAATCAGCCCCAGCATTTT.

V is TRBV20-1 and J is TRBJ2-7, with 9 bases that match TRBD1. Germline CDR1 reads DFQATT; CDR2 reads SNEGSKA (reference sequence). This CDR3 spans 11 amino acids. The CDR3: CRGQGNYEQYF. The DNA for the CDR3 is TGCAGGGGACAGGGTAACTACGAGCAGTACTTC.

For this clonotype: A read error may explain this, as a much larger clone is one base away. The rearrangement joins TRBV29-1 to TRBJ2-3; no reliable D call. CDR3 length equals 13 residues. CDR1 is SQVTM, CDR2 ANQGSEA, per germline. The CDR3 protein is CSAEDSSPDTQYF. In nucleotides, the CDR3 is TGCAGCGCTGAAGACTCTAGTCCAGATACGCAGTATTTT.

V and J are TRBV11-2 and TRBJ2-5; TRBD2 matches 9 bases. CDR3 length: 16 amino acids. The germline V gene encodes CDR1 SGHAT and CDR2 FQNNGV. The V segment lost 1 base and the J segment 5 bases; nucleotides outside the gene matches: 8. CDR3 sequence reads: CASSLGGSGSGETQYF. The CDR3 region has the DNA TGTGCCAGCAGCTTAGGAGGTAGCGGGAGTGGGGAGACCCAGTACTTC. Drawing the rest from reference TRBV11-2 and TRBJ2-5, the complete variable domain is EAGVAQSPRYKIIEKRQSVAFWCNPISGHATLYWYQQILGQGPKLLIQFQNNGVVDDSQLPKDRFSAERLKGVDSTLKIQPAKLEDSAVYLCASSLGGSGSGETQYFGPGTRLLVL.

This clonotype has ten or more counts. J is TRBJ2-1 and V is TRBV24-1; D perhaps matches TRBD1 (6 bases). Germline assignment: CDR1 KGHDR and CDR2 SFDVKD. This CDR3 spans 12 amino acids. Trimming pared 4 bases from V and 10 bases from J, leaving 10 bases between. The CDR3 reads CATSDRTGEQFF. CDR3 DNA: TGTGCCACCAGTGACCGTACAGGGGAGCAGTTCTTC.

The chain recombines TRBV2 with TRBJ1-3; TRBD1 is a possible D gene (6 bases). This CDR3 contains 15 residues. Per the germline V gene, CDR1 is SNHLY and CDR2 is FYNNEI. Trimming removed 1 base at V and 3 bases at J, with 10 bases between. CDR3 amino acids: CASSEVSRGGNTIYF. The CDR3 coding sequence is TGTGCCAGCAGTGAAGTGTCCAGGGGTGGAAACACCATATATTTT.

Regarding this clonotype: One base away lies a much larger clone, so this may be a sequencing read error. The chain links TRBV14 to TRBJ2-3, with D tentatively TRBD2 (5 bases). V lost 2 bases and J 1 base, leaving 10 bases between the germline ends. Per germline, CDR1 SGHDN and CDR2 FVKESK. The CDR3 length is 15 residues. CDR3 amino acids: CASSQLAWRTDTQYF. The CDR3, as DNA: TGTGCCAGCAGCCAATTAGCGTGGCGCACAGATACGCAGTATTTT.